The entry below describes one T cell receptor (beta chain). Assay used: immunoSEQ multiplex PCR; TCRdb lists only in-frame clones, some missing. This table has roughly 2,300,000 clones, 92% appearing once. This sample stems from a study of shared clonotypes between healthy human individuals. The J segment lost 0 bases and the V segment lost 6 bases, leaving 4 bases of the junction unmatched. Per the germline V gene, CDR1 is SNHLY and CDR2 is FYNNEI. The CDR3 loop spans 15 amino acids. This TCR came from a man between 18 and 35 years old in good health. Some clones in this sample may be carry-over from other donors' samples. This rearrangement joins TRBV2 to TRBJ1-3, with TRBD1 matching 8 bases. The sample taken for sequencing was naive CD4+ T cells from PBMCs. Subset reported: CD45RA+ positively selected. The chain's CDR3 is CASSRQGRSGNTIYF. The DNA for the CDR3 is TGTGCCAGCAGCCGACAGGGGCGCTCTGGAAACACCATATATTTT.